A selection of T cell receptor beta chains follows, all from one sample in a study of blood T cell repertoires in COVID-19. Clones were sequenced by immunoSEQ multiplex PCR, and TCRdb holds only the in-frame ones, with some missing. The table shows about 88,000 clones, with roughly nine tenths occurring only once. Input material: peripheral blood. The receptor set was obtained from a human donor with active COVID-19. The donor label of this sample is uncertain. CDR3s include the opening cysteine and the closing phenylalanine or tryptophan. The order of the fields is D gene, V gene, clone size, J gene, CDR3 protein. D genes are given only for firm matches. Size tells how often a clone was seen (once, few, many) or the class of an expanded clone, and some rows leave it out.

>TRBD1|TRBV7-3|.|TRBJ1-1
CAGPSRGRPEAFF
>.|TRBV7-8|.|TRBJ2-7
CASSLEEAQGEQYF
>TRBD2|TRBV4-3|.|TRBJ2-5
CASSQDLAGGLEETQYF
>TRBD1|TRBV27|.|TRBJ1-2
CASSMVRSPGQHNYGYTF
>.|TRBV7-2|once|TRBJ2-7
CASRRNRFLSYEQYF
>TRBD1|TRBV5-1|.|TRBJ2-7
CASSLEVRGPANSYEQYF
>.|TRBV7-8|.|TRBJ2-1
CASSLGRQANEQFF
>.|TRBV20-1|once|TRBJ2-7
CSASKRAGYEQYF
>TRBD1|TRBV19|.|TRBJ2-1
CASTPTGPSYNEQFF
>.|TRBV14|.|TRBJ1-1
CASSAQGGGTEAFF
>.|TRBV7-2|.|TRBJ2-1
CASSLDSRGDEQFF
>.|TRBV29-1|once|TRBJ2-3
CSVAIRATDTQYF